The 27 T cell receptor beta chains listed next were all sequenced from one sample in a study of shared clonotypes between healthy human individuals (dated by TCRdb to 2019 to 2021). CD8 naive samples were CD45RO-negative cells positively selected for CCR7, giving a CD45RA+CCR7+ population that excluded TemRA cells. Libraries came from the immunoSEQ multiplex PCR assay. Here the immuneACCESS table is served through TCRdb, limited to in-frame sequences with V and J called. Missing clones are a known gap in these copies; in checked studies unresolved V genes cover under half, and the rest lacks a known reason. The sample yields around 2,000,000 clones; about 95% were counted once. 0.95% to 1.5% of the sample is in the top ten clones. The sample taken for sequencing was naive CD8+ T cells sorted from blood. The meaning of the sample's cell subset or site label: CD45RA+CCR7+. These receptors all stem from a man aged 18 to 30 in good health.

CDR3 amino acids: CATSSSNNSPLHF. CDR3 nucleotide sequence: TGTGCCACCAGTAGCAGTAATAATTCACCCCTCCACTTT. The V call is TRBV15, the J call TRBJ1-6; the D is unclear. The length of the CDR3 is 13 residues. CDR1 and CDR2 (germline): LNHNV, YYDKDF (reference sequence). V dropped 6 bases and J dropped 5 bases, with 8 bases sitting between them.

About this clone: Other DNA variants within this sample encode the same CDR3. The J gene is TRBJ2-3, the V gene TRBV7-9; the match to TRBD1 covers 7 bases. Germline CDR1 and CDR2: SEHNR and FQNEAQ (reference sequence). The CDR3 is 15 residues long. V lost 5 bases to trimming and J lost 0 bases; unmatched junction nucleotides: 5. Here the CDR3 DNA reads TGTGCCAGCAGCCCCTGGGACAGCAGCACAGATACGCAGTATTTT. This gives the protein CASSPWDSSTDTQYF. Variable domain in full (rest from reference TRBV7-9 and TRBJ2-3): DTGVSQNPRHKITKRGQNVTFRCDPISEHNRLYWYRQTLGQGPEFLTYFQNEAQLEKSRLLSDRFSAERPKGSFSTLEIQRTEQGDSAMYLCASSPWDSSTDTQYFGPGTRLTVL.

For this clone: Other nucleotide sequences from this sample produce the same CDR3. V and J are TRBV5-1 and TRBJ1-6; TRBD1 agrees at 9 bases. CDR1 is SGHRS and CDR2 is YFSETQ in the germline V gene. The CDR3 sequence is 14 residues long. The V gene end was trimmed by 3 bases and the J gene end by 7 bases; junction bases not matched to a gene: 2. In DNA form, the CDR3 reads TGCGCCAGCAGCTCGGGACAGGGAAATTCACCCCTCCACTTT. Translating gives CASSSGQGNSPLHF.

The genes are TRBV7-3 and TRBJ1-1; TRBD1 aligns across 7 bases. The CDR3 covers 14 residues. Trimming cost V 2 bases and J 1 base; bases outside gene matches: 1. Germline values: CDR1 SGHTA, CDR2 FQGTGA. CDR3: CASSLSGGNTEAFF. In DNA form, the CDR3 reads TGTGCCAGCAGCTTATCAGGGGGGAACACTGAAGCTTTCTTT.

The V gene is TRBV6-5, the J gene TRBJ2-2, with D possibly being TRBD2 (7 bases). This CDR3 has 15 amino acids. V lost 0 bases, J lost 5 bases, and 10 bases lay in between. Germline V gives CDR1 MNHEY, CDR2 SVGAGI. The CDR3 DNA sequence: TGTGCCAGCAGTTACTCTCGGGGGGCAACCGGGGAGCTGTTTTTT. Amino acid sequence: CASSYSRGATGELFF.

This clone came up once. The chain has TRBV30 and TRBJ1-5; tentative D call: TRBD1 (5 bases). This CDR3 has 13 amino acids. Trimming took off 0 bases at V and 11 bases at J, with 14 bases between the two ends. CDR1 and CDR2 (germline): GTSNPN, SVGIG (reference sequence). The CDR3 sequence is CAWSVQAGEAQHF. The CDR3 DNA follows: TGTGCCTGGAGTGTACAGGCCGGTGAGGCCCAGCATTTT.

The V call is TRBV6-1, the J call TRBJ1-1; maybe TRBD1 (6 bases). The CDR3 runs to 15 residues. CDR1 and CDR2 from the germline V gene are MNHNS and SASEGT. Trimming took 7 bases from V and 0 from J, leaving 15 bases between them. CDR3 coding DNA: TGTGCCAGCATGGGAGGGACATACATGAACACTGAAGCTTTCTTT. Its protein is CASMGGTYMNTEAFF.

This chain links TRBV6-5 with TRBJ2-1; no clear D gene. CDR3 size: 14 residues. The V end lost 5 bases, the J end lost 8 bases, and 16 bases lay between the germline ends. In germline, CDR1 is MNHEY, CDR2 SVGAGI. The CDR3, as DNA: TGTGCCAGCAGTCCCCTCGCGTATGGGGATGAGCAGTTCTTC. This codes for CASSPLAYGDEQFF.

This chain links TRBV27 with TRBJ2-7; the match to TRBD1 covers 9 bases. The CDR3 length is 14 residues. Germline CDR1 reads MNHEY; CDR2 reads SMNVEV (reference sequence). V was clipped by 4 bases and J by 5 bases; unmatched bases: 6. This CDR3 is CASSSFGTGNEQYF. CDR3 nucleotides: TGTGCCAGCAGTTCCTTCGGGACAGGGAACGAGCAGTACTTC.

The V gene is TRBV4-2, the J gene TRBJ2-7; 8 positions match TRBD2. Trimming took 0 bases from V and 0 from J; bases not matched to a gene: 13. CDR1 LGHNA and CDR2 YNFKEQ come from the germline V gene. CDR3 length equals 19 residues. The CDR3 DNA reads TGTGCCAGCAGCCAAGACGTGGTGGTAGCGGGGTCTAGCTCCTACGAGCAGTACTTC. It is translated as CASSQDVVVAGSSSYEQYF.

The rearrangement uses TRBV4-3 and TRBJ1-4, with 10 bases identical to TRBD1. The V segment lost 1 base and the J segment 6 bases; nucleotides outside the gene matches: 2. Germline V lookup: CDR1 LGHNA, CDR2 YSLEER. The CDR3 extends over 15 amino acids. The CDR3 bases are TGCGCCAGCAGCCAAGGAGGGACAGGGGATGAAAAACTGTTTTTT. Translating it yields CASSQGGTGDEKLFF.

The chain links TRBV6-5 to TRBJ2-7; a possible D gene is TRBD1 (5 bases). Trimming pared 4 bases from V and 4 bases from J, leaving 20 bases between. The CDR3 loop spans 16 amino acids. CDR1 is MNHEY, CDR2 SVGAGI, per germline. This CDR3 reads CASSSYQQAISYEQYF. Here the CDR3 DNA reads TGTGCCAGCAGTTCATACCAACAGGCGATTAGTTACGAGCAGTACTTC.

The chain has TRBV29-1 and TRBJ2-5; TRBD1 matches 10 bases. Germline CDR1 and CDR2: SQVTM and ANQGSEA. The J segment lost 5 bases and the V segment lost 4 bases, leaving 4 bases of the junction unmatched. The CDR3 is 13 residues long. The CDR3 sequence is CSVGGTGDETQYF. The CDR3 nucleotides read TGCAGCGTTGGCGGGACAGGGGATGAGACCCAGTACTTC.

The J gene is TRBJ2-1, the V gene TRBV5-4, with D perhaps matching TRBD2 (6 bases). Between the trimmed V and J ends, which lost 2 bases and 7 bases, there was a span of 10 bases. Germline CDR1 reads SGHNT; CDR2 reads YYREEE (reference sequence). CDR3 size: 13 residues. In DNA, the CDR3 is TGTGCCAGCAGCTTCGGAGGGGAAAATGAGCAGTTCTTC. As protein: CASSFGGENEQFF.

The chain is built from TRBV27 and TRBJ2-7; tentatively, D is TRBD1 (5 bases). V was shortened by 2 bases and J by 0 bases, with 11 bases between the two germline ends. This CDR3 is 15 amino acids long. Germline V CDR1 and CDR2: MNHEY, SMNVEV (reference sequence). The CDR3 nucleotides are TGTGCCAGCAGTTTAGGGGCAGCATCCTCCTACGAGCAGTACTTC. Protein product: CASSLGAASSYEQYF.

The chain employs TRBV6-5 and TRBJ1-5; D not resolved. Per germline, CDR1 MNHEY and CDR2 SVGAGI. The CDR3 extends over 13 amino acids. Between the trimmed V and J ends, which lost 1 base and 4 bases, there was a span of 5 bases. The DNA of the CDR3 is TGTGCCAGCAGTTACTTTGCTAATCAGCCCCAGCATTTT. Translated, it gives CASSYFANQPQHF.

V and J are TRBV6-5 and TRBJ1-2, with D possibly being TRBD1 (5 bases). The V and J ends lost 8 bases and 8 bases respectively, with 9 bases between them. The CDR3 contains 10 residues. Looked up from germline, CDR1 is MNHEY and CDR2 is SVGAGI. Here the CDR3 DNA reads TGTGCCAGCTGGGGGAACGGCTACACCTTC. Translating it yields CASWGNGYTF.

The chain joins TRBV6-5 to TRBJ2-1; D is tentatively TRBD1 or TRBD2 (5 bases each). The CDR3 is made up of 15 amino acids. V lost 0 bases and J 5 bases, leaving 11 bases between the germline ends. From germline, CDR1 is MNHEY and CDR2 SVGAGI. The CDR3, as DNA: TGTGCCAGCAGTTACTCGCAGGGAGTTGACAATGAGCAGTTCTTC. Translating it yields CASSYSQGVDNEQFF.

The V call is TRBV27, the J call TRBJ2-1; D might be TRBD2 (6 bases). CDR1 is MNHEY, CDR2 SMNVEV, per germline (reference sequence). The CDR3 runs 14 residues. V lost 5 bases and J lost 2, with 10 bases in between. In DNA form, the CDR3 reads TGTGCCAGCAGTCTGGGACTTACCTACAATGAGCAGTTCTTC. This encodes CASSLGLTYNEQFF.

The count of this clone is one. V is TRBV4-3 and J is TRBJ2-3; maybe TRBD2 (6 bases). Germline CDR1 is LGHNA and CDR2 is YSLEER. Trimming left V 4 bases short and J 2 bases short, with 13 bases between. This CDR3 spans 15 amino acids. CDR3 amino acids: CASSRSAGITDTQYF. The CDR3, as DNA: TGCGCCAGCAGCCGGTCGGCGGGGATCACAGATACGCAGTATTTT.

The chain links TRBV6-5 to TRBJ1-1; a possible D gene is TRBD1 (6 bases). The ends were cut back, 4 bases at V and 5 bases at J, with 20 bases in the middle. Germline V lookup: CDR1 MNHEY, CDR2 SVGAGI. CDR3 size: 16 residues. The CDR3 DNA reads TGTGCCAGCAGTTTATGGACAGTTGAGGGGGGAACTGAAGCTTTCTTT. Its protein is CASSLWTVEGGTEAFF.

In regard to this clone: Other DNA sequences in the sample encode the same CDR3. This chain joins TRBV5-1 and TRBJ2-7; 8 positions agree with TRBD2. The CDR3 consists of 14 residues. CDR1 and CDR2 (germline): SGHRS, YFSETQ. V lost 5 bases to trimming and J lost 2 bases; unmatched junction nucleotides: 6. The CDR3 region is CASSLAGAAYEQYF. In DNA form, the CDR3 reads TGCGCCAGCAGTCTAGCGGGCGCCGCCTACGAGCAGTACTTC.

This clone was counted a single time. The chain uses TRBV19 and TRBJ2-4; tentatively, D is TRBD1 (5 bases). The CDR3 runs 15 residues. V dropped 2 bases and J dropped 9 bases, with 17 bases sitting between them. CDR1 and CDR2 (germline): LNHDA, SQIVND (reference sequence). The CDR3 loop is CASSISQGSESIQYF. CDR3 DNA sequence: TGTGCCAGTAGTATATCCCAGGGCTCCGAATCCATTCAGTACTTC.

This clone was recorded only once. The V call is TRBV28, the J call TRBJ2-7; 8 nucleotides align to TRBD2. CDR1 and CDR2 (germline): MDHEN, SYDVKM. There are 16 residues in the CDR3. Trimming at V came to 6 bases and at J to 9 bases, leaving 19 bases not matched to a gene. DNA for the CDR3: TGTGCCAGCAGCCTCCCTAGCGGGCGGGGCGGCGAAGTGCAGTACTTC. Amino acid sequence: CASSLPSGRGGEVQYF.

The chain has TRBV28 and TRBJ2-1; D remains unclear. The CDR3 is 17 residues long. V was clipped by 1 base and J by 3 bases, with 16 bases between them. Germline CDR1 MDHEN, CDR2 SYDVKM. Here the CDR3 DNA reads TGTGCCAGCAGTTTATCGGTGTCTGGGAACCACTACAATGAGCAGTTCTTC. Protein product: CASSLSVSGNHYNEQFF.

CDR3 sequence (DNA): TGCGCCAGCAGCCTGCAGGGGACTGCGACTACAGATACGCAGTATTTT. Amino acid sequence: CASSLQGTATTDTQYF. The rearrangement joins TRBV5-1 to TRBJ2-3; D may correspond to TRBD1 or TRBD2 (6 bases each). V was shortened by 4 bases and J by 3 bases, with 18 bases between the two germline ends. Germline values: CDR1 SGHRS, CDR2 YFSETQ. This CDR3 region has 16 residues. The full variable domain, its missing parts supplied by reference TRBV5-1 and TRBJ2-3, is KAGVTQTPRYLIKTRGQQVTLSCSPISGHRSVSWYQQTPGQGLQFLFEYFSETQRNKGNFPGRFSGRQFSNSRSEMNVSTLELGDSALYLCASSLQGTATTDTQYFGPGTRLTVL.

The chain combines TRBV28 with TRBJ2-2; D remains ambiguous. This CDR3 region has 14 residues. CDR1 is MDHEN and CDR2 is SYDVKM in the germline V gene. V lost 3 bases and J lost 1, with 6 bases in between. The CDR3 coding sequence is TGTGCCAGCAGTTTGTCACAGAACACCGGGGAGCTGTTTTTT. Encoded protein: CASSLSQNTGELFF.